The clone carrying this T cell receptor (beta chain) was counted between two and nine times. The data were obtained in a study of blood T cells in healthy people across ages. The second PCR ran 7 to 11 cycles with a sample-barcoded 5' primer and J-beta primers. TCRdb itself ran the 5' RACE reads through MiXCR, one entry per CDR3 protein. The sample has around 620,000 distinct CDR3 sequences; about 26% are singletons. CDR3 size: 15 residues. The V gene's germline CDR1 is LGHNA and CDR2 YSLEER. Trimming removed 1 base at V and 0 bases at J, with 9 bases between. The source material was blood. The V gene is TRBV4-3, the J gene TRBJ1-1; unclear D gene. The TCR originated in a woman in her 70s in good health. The CDR3 loop is CASSQGALLNTEAFF. CDR3 nucleotide sequence: TGCGCCAGCAGCCAAGGGGCCTTATTGAACACTGAAGCTTTCTTT.